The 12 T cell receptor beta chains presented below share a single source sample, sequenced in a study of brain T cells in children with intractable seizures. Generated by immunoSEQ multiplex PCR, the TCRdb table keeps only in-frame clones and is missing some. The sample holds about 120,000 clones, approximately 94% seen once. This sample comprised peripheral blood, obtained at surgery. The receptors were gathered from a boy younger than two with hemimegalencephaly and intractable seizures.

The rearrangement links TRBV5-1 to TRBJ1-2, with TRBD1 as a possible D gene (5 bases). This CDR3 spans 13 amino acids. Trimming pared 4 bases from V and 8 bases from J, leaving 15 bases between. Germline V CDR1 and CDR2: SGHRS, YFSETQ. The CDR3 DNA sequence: TGCGCCAGCAGCCCTTTCCAAGGGGACGGCTACACCTTC. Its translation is CASSPFQGDGYTF.

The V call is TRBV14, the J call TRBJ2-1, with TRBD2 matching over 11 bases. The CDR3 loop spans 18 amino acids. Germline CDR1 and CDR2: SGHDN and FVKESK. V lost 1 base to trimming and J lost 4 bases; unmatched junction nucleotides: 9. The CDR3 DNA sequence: TGTGCCAGCAGCCAAGTACAACTAGCGGGAGCGGTTTACAATGAGCAGTTCTTC. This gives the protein CASSQVQLAGAVYNEQFF. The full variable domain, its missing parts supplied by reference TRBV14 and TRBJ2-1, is EAGVTQFPSHSVIEKGQTVTLRCDPISGHDNLYWYRRVMGKEIKFLLHFVKESKQDESGMPNNRFLAERTGGTYSTLKVQPAELEDSGVYFCASSQVQLAGAVYNEQFFGPGTRLTVL.

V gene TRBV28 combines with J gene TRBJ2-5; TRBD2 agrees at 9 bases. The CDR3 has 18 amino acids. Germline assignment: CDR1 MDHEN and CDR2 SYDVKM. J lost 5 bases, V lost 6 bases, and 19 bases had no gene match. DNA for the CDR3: TGTGCCAGCAGCCACAGCCGACTAGCGGTTGTTACCTGGGAGACCCAGTACTTC. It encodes CASSHSRLAVVTWETQYF.

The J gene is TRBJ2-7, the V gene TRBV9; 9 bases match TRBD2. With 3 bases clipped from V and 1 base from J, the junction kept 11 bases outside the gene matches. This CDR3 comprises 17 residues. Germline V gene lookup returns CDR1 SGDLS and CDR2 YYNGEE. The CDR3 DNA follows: TGTGCCAGCAGCGCGGAGGGCGGGAGGGGAACTTCCTACGAGCAGTACTTC. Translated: CASSAEGGRGTSYEQYF.

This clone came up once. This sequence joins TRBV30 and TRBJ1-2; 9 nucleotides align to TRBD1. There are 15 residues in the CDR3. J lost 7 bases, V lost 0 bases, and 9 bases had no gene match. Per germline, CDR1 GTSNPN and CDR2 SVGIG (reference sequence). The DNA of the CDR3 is TGTGCCTGGAGTGTCTCTTTACAGGGGGCAGGTGGCTACACCTTC. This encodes CAWSVSLQGAGGYTF. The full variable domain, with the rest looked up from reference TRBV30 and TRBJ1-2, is SQTIHQWPATLVQPVGSPLSLECTVEGTSNPNLYWYRQAAGRGLQLLFYSVGIGQISSEVPQNLSASRPQDRQFILSSKKLLLSDSGFYLCAWSVSLQGAGGYTFGSGTRLTVV.

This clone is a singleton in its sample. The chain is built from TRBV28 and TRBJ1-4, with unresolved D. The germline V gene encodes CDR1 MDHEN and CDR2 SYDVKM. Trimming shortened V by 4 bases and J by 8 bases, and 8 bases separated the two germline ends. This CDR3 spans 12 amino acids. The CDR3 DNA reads TGTGCCAGCAGTTGGGGAGGGGAAAAACTGTTTTTT. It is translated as CASSWGGEKLFF.

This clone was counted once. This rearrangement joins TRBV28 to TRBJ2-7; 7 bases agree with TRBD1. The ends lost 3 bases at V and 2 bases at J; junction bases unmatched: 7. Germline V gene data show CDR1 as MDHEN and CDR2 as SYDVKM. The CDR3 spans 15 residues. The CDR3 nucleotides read TGTGCCAGCAGTTTTAGAAGACAGGGCCCCTACGAGCAGTACTTC. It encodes CASSFRRQGPYEQYF.

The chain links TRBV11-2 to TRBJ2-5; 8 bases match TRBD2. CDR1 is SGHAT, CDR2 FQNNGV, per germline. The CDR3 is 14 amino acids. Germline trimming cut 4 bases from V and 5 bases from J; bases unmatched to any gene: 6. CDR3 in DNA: TGTGCCAGCAGCTCGACGGGAGGGCCCGAGACCCAGTACTTC. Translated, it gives CASSSTGGPETQYF. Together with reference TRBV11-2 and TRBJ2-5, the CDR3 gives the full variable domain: EAGVAQSPRYKIIEKRQSVAFWCNPISGHATLYWYQQILGQGPKLLIQFQNNGVVDDSQLPKDRFSAERLKGVDSTLKIQPAKLEDSAVYLCASSSTGGPETQYFGPGTRLLVL.

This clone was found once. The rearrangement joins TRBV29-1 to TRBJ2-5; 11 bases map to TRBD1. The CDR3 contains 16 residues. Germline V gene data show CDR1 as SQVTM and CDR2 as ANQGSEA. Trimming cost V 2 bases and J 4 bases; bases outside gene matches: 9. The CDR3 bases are TGCAGCGTTGAACGACAGTTGGACAGGGGGCGAGAGACCCAGTACTTC. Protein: CSVERQLDRGRETQYF.

As DNA, the CDR3 is TGCGCCAGCAGCTTGACCTTTACGACAGACTCCAATGAGCAGTTCTTC. Protein: CASSLTFTTDSNEQFF. The chain employs TRBV5-1 and TRBJ2-1, with a tentative D call TRBD1 (5 bases). This CDR3 contains 16 residues. Germline loops: CDR1 SGHRS, CDR2 YFSETQ. V lost 1 base and J lost 6, with 17 bases in between. Combining the CDR3 with reference TRBV5-1 and TRBJ2-1 gives the whole variable domain KAGVTQTPRYLIKTRGQQVTLSCSPISGHRSVSWYQQTPGQGLQFLFEYFSETQRNKGNFPGRFSGRQFSNSRSEMNVSTLELGDSALYLCASSLTFTTDSNEQFFGPGTRLTVL.

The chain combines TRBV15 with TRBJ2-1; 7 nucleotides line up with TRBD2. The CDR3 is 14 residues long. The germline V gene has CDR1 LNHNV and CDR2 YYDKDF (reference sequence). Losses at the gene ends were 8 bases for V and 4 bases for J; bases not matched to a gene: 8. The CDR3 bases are TGTGCCACCGGGAGGGGCGGGGCATACAATGAGCAGTTCTTC. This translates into CATGRGGAYNEQFF. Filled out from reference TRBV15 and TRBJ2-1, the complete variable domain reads DAMVIQNPRYQVTQFGKPVTLSCSQTLNHNVMYWYQQKSSQAPKLLFHYYDKDFNNEADTPDNFQSRRPNTSFCFLDIRSPGLGDTAMYLCATGRGGAYNEQFFGPGTRLTVL.

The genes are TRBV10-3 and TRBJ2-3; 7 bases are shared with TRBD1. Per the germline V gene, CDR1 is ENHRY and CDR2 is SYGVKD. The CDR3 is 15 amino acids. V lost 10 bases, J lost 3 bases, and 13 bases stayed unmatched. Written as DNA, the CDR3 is TGTGCCACCAGGGGAGCAGGGGGTAGGACAGATACGCAGTATTTT. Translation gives CATRGAGGRTDTQYF.